Following are 27 T cell receptor beta chains from one sample sequenced in a study of T cell changes during pregnancy in multiple sclerosis (dated by TCRdb to about 2019). The library relied on the immunoSEQ multiplex PCR assay. TCRdb obtained this table from immuneACCESS and retained in-frame rearrangements with V and J assigned. These tables miss some clones; where compared with another copy, unresolved V genes account for less than half of the shortfall, and the remainder is unexplained. The sample includes about 98,000 clones, with 92% observed a single time. 2% to 3% of the sample rests with the top ten. The sample here was peripheral blood, taken after pregnancy. These receptor sequences come from a female donor in good health, enrolled as a control in a pregnancy study.

The V gene is TRBV7-9, the J gene TRBJ1-1; 7 nucleotides align to TRBD1. Trimming cost V 10 bases and J 4 bases; bases outside gene matches: 12. The CDR3 length is 14 residues. CDR1 and CDR2 (germline): SEHNR, FQNEAQ (reference sequence). The CDR3 DNA follows: TGTGCCATTTCAACTGGACAGGTCTTCACTGAAGCTTTCTTT. Translated: CAISTGQVFTEAFF.

The V and J genes are TRBV18 and TRBJ2-3; TRBD2 agrees at 10 bases. The germline V gene has CDR1 KGHSH and CDR2 LQKENI. The V and J ends lost 3 bases and 2 bases, in that order; junction bases with no gene match: 5. This CDR3 is built from 16 residues. The CDR3 DNA reads as TGTGCCAGCTCACCTTTAGCGGGGGGTATCACAGATACGCAGTATTTT. It yields the protein CASSPLAGGITDTQYF. Full variable domain (rest looked up from reference TRBV18 and TRBJ2-3): NAGVMQNPRHLVRRRGQEARLRCSPMKGHSHVYWYRQLPEEGLKFMVYLQKENIIDESGMPKERFSAEFPKEGPSILRIQQVVRGDSAAYFCASSPLAGGITDTQYFGPGTRLTVL.

The V call is TRBV4-2, the J call TRBJ2-1; 11 nucleotides agree with TRBD2. V dropped 4 bases and J dropped 6; count of bases not matched to a gene: 5. From germline, CDR1 is LGHNA and CDR2 YNFKEQ. The CDR3 loop spans 15 amino acids. CDR3 sequence (DNA): TGTGCCAGCAGCCCTCTAGCGGGAGGTTCCAATGAGCAGTTCTTC. It is translated as CASSPLAGGSNEQFF.

This clone has a single count. The same CDR3 can be traced to other DNA sequences in this sample. The V call is TRBV29-1, the J call TRBJ2-3; 12 nucleotides line up with TRBD2. The CDR3 totals 14 residues. CDR1 and CDR2 from the germline V gene are SQVTM and ANQGSEA. The V and J ends lost 6 bases and 0 bases, in that order; junction bases with no gene match: 1. In DNA, the CDR3 is TGCAGCGTCGGGACTAGCGGGAGCACAGATACGCAGTATTTT. Amino acids: CSVGTSGSTDTQYF.

The CDR3 region is CASDYRSTDTQYF. The CDR3 DNA follows: TGTGCCAGCGACTACCGGAGCACAGATACGCAGTATTTT. This chain links TRBV7-9 with TRBJ2-3, with D possibly matching TRBD2 (5 bases). Per the germline V gene, CDR1 is SEHNR and CDR2 is FQNEAQ (reference sequence). Trimming cost V 8 bases and J 0 bases, with 9 bases left between them. This CDR3 spans 13 amino acids. Full variable domain (outside the CDR3, taken from reference TRBV7-9 and TRBJ2-3): DTGVSQNPRHKITKRGQNVTFRCDPISEHNRLYWYRQTLGQGPEFLTYFQNEAQLEKSRLLSDRFSAERPKGSFSTLEIQRTEQGDSAMYLCASDYRSTDTQYFGPGTRLTVL.

The CDR3 nucleotides read TGTGCCAGCAGCGAAGACGGTAGCGGGTATTACGAGCAGTACTTC. Its translation is CASSEDGSGYYEQYF. The chain is built from TRBV11-2 and TRBJ2-7; 7 nucleotides match TRBD2. This CDR3 is built from 15 residues. Germline V lookup: CDR1 SGHAT, CDR2 FQNNGV. The junction had 11 bases not matched to a gene; V was cut back by 5 bases and J by 4 bases.

In its sample, this clone was seen a few times. The chain uses TRBV6-1 and TRBJ2-2; 7 bases agree with TRBD2. The CDR3 is 14 amino acids. The germline CDR1 and CDR2 sequences are MNHNS and SASEGT. Losses at the gene ends were 2 bases for V and 3 bases for J; bases not matched to a gene: 0. The CDR3 nucleotides are TGTGCCAGCAGTGAACTAGCGGACACCGGGGAGCTGTTTTTT. Residues: CASSELADTGELFF.

CDR3 in DNA: TGCAGCGTTGAGCAGACAGGGCTTGATGAAAAACTGTTTTTT. As protein: CSVEQTGLDEKLFF. The genes are TRBV29-1 and TRBJ1-4, with 7 bases matching TRBD1. The CDR3 runs to 14 residues. CDR1 is SQVTM and CDR2 is ANQGSEA in the germline V gene. The J segment lost 6 bases and the V segment lost 3 bases, leaving 7 bases of the junction unmatched.

The chain combines TRBV30 with TRBJ2-1; weak D call: TRBD1 (6 bases). Germline CDR1 GTSNPN, CDR2 SVGIG (reference sequence). V was pared by 4 bases and J by 10 bases, with 17 bases between. This CDR3 spans 13 amino acids. This chain's CDR3 is CAWKRRLQGEQFF. The CDR3 DNA reads as TGTGCCTGGAAGCGCCGGCTCCAGGGGGAGCAGTTCTTC.

A word on this clone: The same CDR3 is also encoded by other DNA sequences in this sample. The chain uses TRBV5-6 and TRBJ1-2; D gene unclear. V lost 4 bases to trimming and J lost 8 bases, with 18 bases between them. The length of the CDR3 is 14 residues. Germline V gene lookup returns CDR1 SGHDT and CDR2 YYEEEE. CDR3 sequence (DNA): TGTGCCAGCAGCCTGGTTGGCTCCTTAAGAGGCTACACCTTC. Translation: CASSLVGSLRGYTF.

The genes are TRBV9 and TRBJ1-1, with no clear D. The V gene's germline CDR1 is SGDLS and CDR2 YYNGEE. The CDR3 has 14 residues. The V end was cut by 0 bases, the J end by 1 base, with 7 bases between. In DNA form, the CDR3 reads TGTGCCAGCAGCGTAGTAGGAGAGAACACTGAAGCTTTCTTT. This sequence encodes CASSVVGENTEAFF.

The CDR3, as DNA: TGTGCCAGCAGTTACTCGGGGGGGGTAGGCACTGAAGCTTTCTTT. It is translated as CASSYSGGVGTEAFF. This chain links TRBV6-6 with TRBJ1-1, with D possibly being TRBD1 (5 bases). Trimming took off 0 bases at V and 4 bases at J, with 12 bases between the two ends. Germline-derived CDR1 and CDR2 are MNHNY and SVGAGI (reference sequence). CDR3 length: 15 residues.

The CDR3 nucleotides are TGTGCCAGCTCGTCTAGACAGGGCCTCTACGAGCAGTACTTC. This gives the protein CASSSRQGLYEQYF. J is TRBJ2-7 and V is TRBV18, with 7 bases aligning to TRBD1. The CDR3 spans 14 residues. With V trimmed by 6 bases and J by 3 bases, 8 bases remained unmatched. Germline-derived CDR1 and CDR2 are KGHSH and LQKENI.

The J gene is TRBJ2-7, the V gene TRBV6-5; 14 bases match TRBD2. The germline gives CDR1 MNHEY, CDR2 SVGAGI. The CDR3 is made up of 12 amino acids. J was trimmed by 6 bases and V by 9 bases; bases with no gene match: 1. CDR3 protein: CASGLAGGEQYF. The CDR3 DNA is TGTGCCAGTGGACTAGCGGGAGGCGAGCAGTACTTC.

This chain connects TRBV7-6 to TRBJ2-7, with 10 bases fitting TRBD1. The germline V gene has CDR1 SGHVS and CDR2 FNYEAQ. V was pared by 4 bases and J by 7 bases, with 4 bases of the junction left unmatched. This CDR3 is built from 13 residues. In DNA, the CDR3 is TGTGCCAGCAGCTCAAGGACAGGGGGAGAGCAGTACTTC. It is translated as CASSSRTGGEQYF.

The chain links TRBV7-3 to TRBJ1-2, with 9 nucleotides matching TRBD1. There are 17 residues in the CDR3. Germline values: CDR1 SGHTA, CDR2 FQGTGA. V trimming: 5 bases; J trimming: 0 bases; junction bases outside the gene matches: 10. CDR3 sequence reads: CASSHITGGRPNYGYTF. The CDR3 DNA reads as TGTGCCAGCAGCCACATTACAGGGGGCAGACCTAACTATGGCTACACCTTC. The variable domain in full, with the rest retrieved from reference TRBV7-3 and TRBJ1-2, is GAGVSQTPSNKVTEKGKYVELRCDPISGHTALYWYRQSLGQGPEFLIYFQGTGAADDSGLPNDRFFAVRPEGSVSTLKIQRTERGDSAVYLCASSHITGGRPNYGYTFGSGTRLTVV.

The chain is built from TRBV4-1 and TRBJ2-1, with D possibly TRBD2 on 6 matching bases. Trimming cost V 1 base and J 9 bases, with 16 bases left between them. The CDR3 contains 15 residues. Germline V CDR1 and CDR2: MGHRA, YSYEKL. The CDR3 here is CASSQGGGWPPEQFF. The DNA of the CDR3 is TGCGCCAGCAGCCAAGGGGGAGGCTGGCCCCCTGAGCAGTTCTTC.

The chain uses TRBV9 and TRBJ1-2; TRBD1 is a possible D gene (5 bases). The CDR3 contains 13 residues. Trimming removed 6 bases from V and 4 bases from J, with 13 bases in between. Germline CDR1 is SGDLS and CDR2 is YYNGEE. CDR3 region: CASTTGQGYGYTF. CDR3 nucleotides: TGTGCCAGCACCACAGGCCAGGGCTATGGCTACACCTTC.

The chain joins TRBV7-9 to TRBJ2-5, with D possibly TRBD1 on 6 matching bases. Germline V gene lookup returns CDR1 SEHNR and CDR2 FQNEAQ (reference sequence). The CDR3 sequence is 14 residues long. The V gene lost 5 bases and the J gene lost 5 bases, with 15 bases spanning the gap. CDR3 nucleotide sequence: TGTGCCAGCAGCCCACGACAGGAGCGGGAGACCCAGTACTTC. It translates to CASSPRQERETQYF.

The rearrangement uses TRBV7-3 and TRBJ1-2; a weak D match, TRBD1 (6 bases). Trimming stripped 4 bases from V and 4 bases from J, with 13 bases between. This CDR3 region has 14 residues. Germline V CDR1 and CDR2: SGHTA, FQGTGA. The CDR3 DNA sequence: TGTGCCAGCAGCTACGAGGACAGCCCCTATGGCTACACCTTC. As protein: CASSYEDSPYGYTF.

This clone is medium-sized (0.01 to 0.1%) within its sample. This chain links TRBV6-1 with TRBJ2-7; a weak D match, TRBD1 (6 bases). CDR1 and CDR2 (germline): MNHNS, SASEGT. This CDR3 is built from 15 residues. V was pared by 4 bases and J by 2 bases, with 15 bases between. The CDR3 region is CASSVAQDSTYEQYF. The DNA for the CDR3 is TGTGCCAGCAGTGTCGCCCAGGACAGTACCTACGAGCAGTACTTC.

The DNA of the CDR3 is TGTGCCAGTAGTCCGCGACAGGGGGCGATCAATGAGCAGTTCTTC. Its translation: CASSPRQGAINEQFF. The chain uses TRBV19 and TRBJ2-1, with TRBD1 matching over 10 bases. V shed 5 bases and J 6 bases; nucleotides not matched to a gene: 7. The length of the CDR3 is 15 residues. The germline V gene has CDR1 LNHDA and CDR2 SQIVND (reference sequence).

The rearrangement uses TRBV2 and TRBJ2-1, with TRBD1 identical over 10 bases. Germline V CDR1 and CDR2: SNHLY, FYNNEI. With V trimmed by 6 bases and J by 7 bases, 3 bases remained unmatched. This CDR3 region has 13 residues. The CDR3 spells CASRDRGWNEQFF. The CDR3 coding sequence is TGTGCCAGCAGGGACAGGGGGTGGAATGAGCAGTTCTTC.

The chain carries TRBV5-4 and TRBJ1-6; 7 bases line up with TRBD1. Germline lookup yields CDR1 SGHNT and CDR2 YYREEE (reference sequence). This CDR3 comprises 14 residues. J was trimmed by 7 bases and V by 0 bases; bases with no gene match: 1. In DNA form, the CDR3 reads TGTGCCAGCAGCTTGGACAGGGGAAATTCACCCCTCCACTTT. This translates into CASSLDRGNSPLHF.

In this sample, this clone turned up many times. V is TRBV21-1 and J is TRBJ2-1; the table assigns TRBD1, which was not confirmed against the DNA. TRBV21-1 corresponds to a pseudogene. This CDR3 has 12 residues. CDR3 nucleotide sequence: TGTGCCAGCAGGGCCACAGGGAAGGAGCAGTTCTTC. It translates to CASRATGKEQFF.

The V call is TRBV5-6, the J call TRBJ2-5, with 8 bases lining up with TRBD2. The J call may be incorrect, as the DNA end agrees better with TRBJ2-7. Germline CDR1 reads SGHDT; CDR2 reads YYEEEE. The CDR3 runs 16 residues. The CDR3 reads CASSLAGGASSYEQYF. The CDR3 nucleotides are TGTGCCAGCAGCTTGGCCGGGGGGGCCAGCTCCTACGAGCAGTACTTC.

This chain connects TRBV4-1 to TRBJ2-3; 10 bases are shared with TRBD2. The V and J ends lost 1 base and 6 bases, in that order; junction bases with no gene match: 10. Germline V gene sequence: CDR1 MGHRA, CDR2 YSYEKL. The CDR3 loop spans 17 amino acids. The CDR3 is CASSQVGGLARLDTQYF. The CDR3 coding sequence is TGCGCCAGCAGCCAAGTGGGGGGACTAGCGCGACTTGATACGCAGTATTTT.